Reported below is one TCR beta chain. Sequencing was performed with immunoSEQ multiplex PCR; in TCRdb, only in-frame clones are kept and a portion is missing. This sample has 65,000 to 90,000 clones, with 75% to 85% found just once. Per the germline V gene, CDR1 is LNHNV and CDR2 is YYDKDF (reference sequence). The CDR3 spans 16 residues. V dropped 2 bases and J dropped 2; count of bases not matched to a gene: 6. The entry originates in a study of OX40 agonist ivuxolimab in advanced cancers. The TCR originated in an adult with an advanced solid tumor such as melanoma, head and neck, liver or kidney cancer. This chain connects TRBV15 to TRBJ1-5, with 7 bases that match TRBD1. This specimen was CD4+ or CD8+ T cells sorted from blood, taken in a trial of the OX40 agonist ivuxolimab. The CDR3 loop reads CATSRSLQGGNQPQHF. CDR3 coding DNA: TGTGCCACCAGCAGAAGCCTTCAGGGGGGCAATCAGCCCCAGCATTTT.